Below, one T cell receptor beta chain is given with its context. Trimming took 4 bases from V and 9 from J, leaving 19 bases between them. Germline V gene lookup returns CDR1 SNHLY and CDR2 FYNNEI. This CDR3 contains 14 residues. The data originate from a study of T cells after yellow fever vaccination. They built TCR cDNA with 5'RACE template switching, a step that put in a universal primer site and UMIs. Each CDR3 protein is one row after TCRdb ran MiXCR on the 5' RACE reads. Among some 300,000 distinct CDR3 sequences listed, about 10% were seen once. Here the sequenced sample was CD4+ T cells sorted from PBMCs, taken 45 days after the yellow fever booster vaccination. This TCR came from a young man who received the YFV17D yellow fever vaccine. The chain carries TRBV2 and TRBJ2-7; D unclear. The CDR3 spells CASSARAAAGVQYV. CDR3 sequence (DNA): TGTGCCAGCAGTGCTCGGGCAGCTGCTGGTGTGCAGTACGTC.